The 29 T cell receptor beta chains presented below share a single source sample, sequenced in a study of T cells in Graves' hyperthyroidism and ophthalmopathy. TCR beta CDR3 region amplification was performed from RNA transcripts. HTBI primers were used for first-round RT-PCR of the TCR CDR3. TCRdb independently ran MiXCR on the multiplex PCR reads; one entry per CDR3 protein. The data contain around 370,000 distinct CDR3 sequences, around 20% of them seen just once; the ten biggest clones take up 35% to 50%. The sequenced sample consisted of blood. The receptors originated from a young man with Graves' ophthalmopathy.

The chain couples TRBV19 to TRBJ1-3; D remains ambiguous. CDR1 LNHDA and CDR2 SQIVND come from the germline V gene (reference sequence). The CDR3 has 13 residues. V was pared by 5 bases and J by 3 bases, with 8 bases between. The CDR3 protein is CASSVYSGNTIYF. Written as DNA, the CDR3 is TGTGCCAGTAGTGTGTACAGTGGAAACACCATATATTTT.

The V and J genes are TRBV7-9 and TRBJ1-1, with 9 positions matching TRBD1. V trimming: 4 bases; J trimming: 6 bases; junction bases outside the gene matches: 6. Germline V CDR1 and CDR2: SEHNR, FQNEAQ (reference sequence). The CDR3 loop spans 14 amino acids. CDR3 amino acids: CASSWDWTGAEAFF. The CDR3, as DNA: TGTGCCAGCAGCTGGGACTGGACAGGGGCTGAAGCTTTCTTT.

J is TRBJ1-5 and V is TRBV4-1; D gene uncertain. V lost 1 base to trimming and J lost 9 bases, with 13 bases between them. The CDR3 runs 14 residues. CDR1 and CDR2 (germline): MGHRA, YSYEKL. In nucleotides, the CDR3 is TGCGCCAGCAGCCAAGTAACGCTAGCTCGGCCCCAGCATTTT. This codes for CASSQVTLARPQHF.

This clonotype was observed a few times. The J gene is TRBJ2-5, the V gene TRBV7-3; TRBD2 aligns across 7 bases. CDR3 size: 18 residues. Germline CDR1 is SGHTA and CDR2 is FQGTGA. V was pared by 1 base and J by 2 bases, with 13 bases of the junction left unmatched. The CDR3 here is CASSLNPTIRGGQETQYF. The CDR3 nucleotides are TGTGCCAGCAGCTTAAACCCCACAATACGCGGGGGACAAGAGACCCAGTACTTC.

This clonotype was counted ten times or more. This chain joins TRBV20-1 and TRBJ1-2; 12 nucleotides line up with TRBD1. From germline, CDR1 is DFQATT and CDR2 SNEGSKA (reference sequence). J was trimmed by 7 bases and V by 6 bases; bases with no gene match: 3. This CDR3 comprises 12 residues. CDR3 bases: TGCAGTGCACGGGACAGGGGGCTTGGCTACACCTTC. It codes for CSARDRGLGYTF.

Only one count was recorded for this clonotype. The conserved closing phenylalanine or tryptophan is absent in this CDR3, likely reflecting a read error. The V call is TRBV20-1, the J call TRBJ2-1; D not resolved. The CDR3 loop spans 12 amino acids. In germline, CDR1 is DFQATT, CDR2 SNEGSKA (reference sequence). The V end lost 2 bases, the J end lost 6 bases, and 8 bases lay between the germline ends. The CDR3 here is CSARINTNEQFV. In DNA, the CDR3 is TGCAGTGCTAGAATCAACACCAATGAGCAGTTCGTC.

About this clonotype: A much bigger clone sits one base away, suggesting this may be a read error. The chain combines TRBV24-1 with TRBJ2-7; D gene ambiguous. The CDR3 spans 13 residues. The V end was cut by 5 bases, the J end by 2 bases, with 9 bases between. Germline values: CDR1 KGHDR, CDR2 SFDVKD. The CDR3, as DNA: TGTGCCACCAGTGGGCAGCACCCCTACGAGCAGTACTTC. It codes for CATSGQHPYEQYF.

This clonotype was found a few times. The J gene is TRBJ1-4, the V gene TRBV7-9; perhaps TRBD1 as D (6 bases). Deletions cut 2 bases from V and 2 bases from J, with 9 bases between. CDR3 size: 15 residues. Germline V gives CDR1 SEHNR, CDR2 FQNEAQ (reference sequence). For the CDR3, the DNA is TGTGCCAGCAGCTTACCCGGGGGCACTAATGAAAAACTGTTTTTT. This translates into CASSLPGGTNEKLFF.

This rearrangement joins TRBV9 to TRBJ1-5; no clear D gene. Germline loops: CDR1 SGDLS, CDR2 YYNGEE. V shed 1 base and J shed 2 bases, with 10 bases lying between them. This CDR3 comprises 15 residues. The CDR3 DNA reads as TGTGCCAGCAGCGTACGCAAGGAGGGCAATCAGCCCCAGCATTTT. This sequence encodes CASSVRKEGNQPQHF.

This clonotype was counted only a few times. J is TRBJ1-3 and V is TRBV18; D is undetermined. The CDR3 spans 14 residues. With 6 bases removed from V and 4 bases from J, the gap between germline ends came to 13 bases. Germline V gene lookup returns CDR1 KGHSH and CDR2 LQKENI. The DNA for the CDR3 is TGTGCCAGCTCCCCCTGGCAAAGAGGAAACACCATATATTTT. It codes for CASSPWQRGNTIYF.

This clonotype was seen a few times. This chain links TRBV20-1 with TRBJ2-1, with TRBD2 identical over 12 bases. Germline loops: CDR1 DFQATT, CDR2 SNEGSKA (reference sequence). This CDR3 is built from 15 residues. V lost 2 bases, J lost 7 bases, and 6 bases stayed unmatched. The CDR3 loop is CSARHRTSGVNEQFF. The CDR3 DNA sequence: TGCAGTGCTAGACACAGGACTAGCGGGGTTAATGAGCAGTTCTTC.

The rearrangement links TRBV3-1 to TRBJ2-7; 7 bases match TRBD2. V lost 4 bases, J lost 3 bases, and 6 bases stayed unmatched. This CDR3 is built from 14 residues. Per germline, CDR1 LGHDT and CDR2 YNNKEL (reference sequence). The CDR3 DNA follows: TGTGCCAGCAGCCGAGAGGCTAGCGGCTACGAGCAGTACTTC. As protein: CASSREASGYEQYF.

The sample holds many counts of this clonotype. DNA for the CDR3: TGTGCCAGCAGTCAAGACAGGGTACGGTGGGACAATGAGCAGTTCTTC. It is translated as CASSQDRVRWDNEQFF. The chain combines TRBV12-3 or TRBV12-4 with TRBJ2-1, with TRBD1 identical over 7 bases. Trimming removed 5 bases from V and 5 bases from J; junction bases left unmatched: 12. The CDR3 consists of 16 residues.

This clonotype was detected ten times or more. V and J are TRBV12-3 or TRBV12-4 and TRBJ2-7, with TRBD1 as a possible D gene (6 bases). The V and J ends lost 4 bases and 4 bases respectively, with 17 bases between them. The CDR3 spans 15 residues. As DNA, the CDR3 is TGTGCCAGCAGTTCTAGCCCGACAGGCGTGTACGAGCAGTACTTC. Translation: CASSSSPTGVYEQYF.

This clonotype was picked up one time. Since a much larger clone is just one base distant, this may be a read error. The J gene is TRBJ2-1, the V gene TRBV7-3, with D uncertain. Germline values: CDR1 SGHTA, CDR2 FQGTGA. The CDR3 sequence is 13 residues long. Trimming shortened V by 0 bases and J by 10 bases, and 10 bases separated the two germline ends. The CDR3 loop is CASSLTGGREQFF. The CDR3 bases are TGTGCCAGCAGCTTAACTGGCGGTCGGGAGCAGTTCTTC.

The chain recombines TRBV10-2 with TRBJ2-5; a possible D gene is TRBD1 (6 bases). V was pared by 10 bases and J by 1 base, with 13 bases between. The CDR3 runs 13 residues. The V gene's germline CDR1 is WSHSY and CDR2 SAAADI. The CDR3 DNA reads TGCGCCATCGGACAGTCCCGCCAAGAGACCCAGTACTTC. It encodes CAIGQSRQETQYF.

As regards this clonotype: One base away lies a much larger clone, so this may be a sequencing read error. The V call is TRBV18, the J call TRBJ2-5, with D hard to call. The tail of the sequence fits TRBJ2-1 better, so the J call may be wrong. The CDR3 spans 12 residues. The germline V gene encodes CDR1 KGHSH and CDR2 LQKENI. The CDR3: CASSPIQETQFF. DNA of the CDR3: TGTGCCAGCTCACCGATCCAAGAGACCCAGTTCTTC.

This clonotype appeared many times. The chain carries TRBV7-2 and TRBJ1-5, with a tentative D call TRBD1 (5 bases). V was pared by 1 base and J by 3 bases, with 10 bases between. The germline CDR1 and CDR2 sequences are SGHTA and FQGNSA. This CDR3 has 15 amino acids. As DNA, the CDR3 is TGTGCCAGCAGCTTAGGGACATCTTACAATCAGCCCCAGCATTTT. Translated: CASSLGTSYNQPQHF.

This clonotype was observed at least ten times. The CDR3 DNA sequence: TGTGCCACCAGTCAGACAGTGAACACTGAAGCTTTCTTT. It specifies CATSQTVNTEAFF. This chain links TRBV24-1 with TRBJ1-1; perhaps TRBD1 as D (5 bases). CDR1 is KGHDR and CDR2 is SFDVKD in the germline V gene. This CDR3 comprises 13 residues. With 6 bases removed from V and 0 bases from J, the gap between germline ends came to 7 bases.

The table lists this clonotype with many counts. CDR3 DNA: TGTGCCAGCAGCTACGACGACAGGGACATGAACACTGAAGCTTTCTTT. Protein: CASSYDDRDMNTEAFF. V usage is TRBV7-9 and J usage is TRBJ1-1, with TRBD1 identical over 7 bases. V gave up 4 bases and J gave up 0 bases; unmatched junction bases: 8. The CDR3 covers 16 residues. Per the germline V gene, CDR1 is SEHNR and CDR2 is FQNEAQ (reference sequence).

The J gene is TRBJ1-2, the V gene TRBV28, with D unresolved. CDR1 is MDHEN, CDR2 SYDVKM, per germline. V shed 8 bases and J shed 5 bases, with 6 bases lying between them. This CDR3 is built from 10 residues. Written as DNA, the CDR3 is TGTGCCAGCCCAATATATGGCTACACCTTC. It codes for CASPIYGYTF.

This clonotype showed up just a few times. An end of the junction differs from the germline gene, which may be a read error. CDR3 amino acids: CASREGGTANEKLFF. DNA for the CDR3: TGTGCCAGCAGGGAAGGGGGGACAGCTAATGAAAAACTGTTTTTT. This rearrangement joins TRBV2 to TRBJ1-4, with TRBD1 matching 7 bases. The germline V gene has CDR1 SNHLY and CDR2 FYNNEI. This CDR3 has 15 residues.

This clonotype showed up just a few times. The genes are TRBV2 and TRBJ2-7, with TRBD2 as a possible D gene (5 bases). V was trimmed by 10 bases and J by 7 bases, leaving 8 bases between them. The CDR3 is 9 residues long. Germline CDR1 SNHLY, CDR2 FYNNEI. CDR3 protein: CATGWEQYF. The CDR3 nucleotides read TGTGCCACGGGATGGGAGCAGTACTTC.

This clonotype was observed at least ten times. The rearrangement joins TRBV28 to TRBJ2-5; 9 nucleotides agree with TRBD1. The CDR3 covers 15 residues. The V gene end was trimmed by 5 bases and the J gene end by 5 bases; junction bases not matched to a gene: 9. Germline V gives CDR1 MDHEN, CDR2 SYDVKM. CDR3 in amino acids: CASSRGQGGPETQYF. The DNA for the CDR3 is TGTGCCAGCAGTAGGGGACAGGGCGGACCGGAGACCCAGTACTTC. Filled out from reference TRBV28 and TRBJ2-5, the complete variable domain reads DVKVTQSSRYLVKRTGEKVFLECVQDMDHENMFWYRQDPGLGLRLIYFSYDVKMKEKGDIPEGYSVSREKKERFSLILESASTNQTSMYLCASSRGQGGPETQYFGPGTRLLVL.

This clonotype occurred many times. The CDR3 protein is CASSVRDGALNTEAFF. The CDR3 DNA is TGCGCCAGCAGCGTCCGGGACGGAGCCCTTAACACTGAAGCTTTCTTT. The rearrangement uses TRBV5-1 and TRBJ1-1; D might be TRBD1 (5 bases). Trimming took 4 bases from V and 2 from J, leaving 18 bases between them. The CDR3 has 16 amino acids. The germline CDR1 and CDR2 sequences are SGHRS and YFSETQ.

This clonotype was seen a few times. V gene TRBV12-3 or TRBV12-4 combines with J gene TRBJ1-2; 11 bases are shared with TRBD1. The ends lost 5 bases at V and 7 bases at J; junction bases unmatched: 3. This CDR3 comprises 13 residues. CDR3 bases: TGTGCCAGCAGTACCGGGACAGGGGGTGGCTACACCTTC. Protein product: CASSTGTGGGYTF.

At least ten counts were recorded for this clonotype. This rearrangement joins TRBV7-8 to TRBJ1-1, with D unclear. CDR3 length: 16 amino acids. Germline V CDR1 and CDR2: SGHVS, FQNEAQ. V lost 1 base to trimming and J lost 0 bases, with 12 bases between them. The CDR3 region is CASSLGVSHLNTEAFF. CDR3 nucleotide sequence: TGTGCCAGCAGCTTAGGAGTTAGCCACTTGAACACTGAAGCTTTCTTT.

In this sample, this clonotype turned up many times. This rearrangement joins TRBV11-2 to TRBJ2-1; TRBD1 might be the D (6 bases). The length of the CDR3 is 15 residues. The V end lost 8 bases, the J end lost 7 bases, and 21 bases lay between the germline ends. Germline CDR1 SGHAT, CDR2 FQNNGV. The CDR3 nucleotides are TGTGCCAGCTGCGCCGGACAGTCCTGGGCTAATGAGCAGTTCTTC. Protein: CASCAGQSWANEQFF.

In its sample, this clonotype was seen many times. V gene TRBV2 combines with J gene TRBJ2-1; 10 bases match TRBD2. The CDR3 runs 15 residues. Unmatched junction bases numbered 13, after V lost 9 bases and J lost 8 bases. CDR1 and CDR2 from the germline V gene are SNHLY and FYNNEI. The CDR3 region is CARLITSGESDEQFF. The CDR3, as DNA: TGTGCCAGACTTATTACTAGCGGGGAGTCCGATGAGCAGTTCTTC.